This note documents a single T cell receptor beta chain sequence. Its antigen remains unidentified. CD45RA-negative memory and CD45RA+ naive subsets were split from the CD4+ cells. The sample comes from a study of shared clonotypes between healthy human individuals. The CDR3 spans 16 residues. Losses at the gene ends were 1 base for V and 0 bases for J; bases not matched to a gene: 6. Germline V gene data show CDR1 as MGHRA and CDR2 as YSYEKL. Points from the study as a whole: Generation probability values for non-shared clonotypes were lower than those for clonotypes shared by all four donors. Read depth was anticipated to influence clonotype sharing among donors. Roughly 5% of naive CD4 clonotypes were common to several donors.

The protocol was immunoSEQ multiplex PCR, while the TCRdb copy is restricted to in-frame clones and leaves out a portion. The sample has around 1.4 million clones, approximately 98.5% seen once. Sequences were obtained from naive CD4+ T cells sorted from blood. Subset given: CD45RA+ positively selected. The chain has TRBV4-1 and TRBJ2-7; 7 positions agree with TRBD2. This receptor was obtained from a man aged 25 to 40 in good health. CDR3 in DNA: TGCGCCAGCAGCCAAGGACAGTCTAGCGGCTCCTACGAGCAGTACTTC. This gives the protein CASSQGQSSGSYEQYF.